This T cell receptor beta chain was obtained from a study of shared clonotypes between healthy human individuals. Study background: Donors had three CD4 naive, three CD4 memory, two CD8 naive and one CD8 memory plate apiece. Study observations and caveats: Among several donors, roughly 5% of naive CD4 clonotypes were found in common.

The ends were cut back, 2 bases at V and 3 bases at J, with 26 bases in the middle. The CDR3 has 19 amino acids. CDR1 and CDR2 from the germline V gene are SGDLS and YYNGEE. For this clone: Its antigen is undetermined.

Assay: immunoSEQ multiplex PCR; the TCRdb copy retains only in-frame clones and omits some. The profile shows some 1,400,000 clones, around 95% of them singletons. This clonotype originated in a man under 40 in good health. Sequenced material: naive CD4+ T cells sorted from blood. Subset reported: CD45RA+ positively selected. The rearrangement links TRBV9 to TRBJ2-5; D may be TRBD2 (5 bases). The CDR3 nucleotides read TGTGCCAGCAGCGTGGGAGTTTTTGGGTGGGTAGCTAAAGAAGAGACCCAGTACTTC. It translates to CASSVGVFGWVAKEETQYF.